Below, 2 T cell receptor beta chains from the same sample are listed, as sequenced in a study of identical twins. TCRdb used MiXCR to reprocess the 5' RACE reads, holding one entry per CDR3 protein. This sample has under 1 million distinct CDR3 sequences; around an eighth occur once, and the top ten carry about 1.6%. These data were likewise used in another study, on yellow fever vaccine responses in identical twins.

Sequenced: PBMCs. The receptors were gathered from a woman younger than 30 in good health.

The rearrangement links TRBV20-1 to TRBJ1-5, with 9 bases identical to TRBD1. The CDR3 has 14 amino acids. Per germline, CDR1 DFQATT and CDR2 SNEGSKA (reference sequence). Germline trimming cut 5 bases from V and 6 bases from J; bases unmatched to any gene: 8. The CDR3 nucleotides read TGCAGTGCTGTAAAAACAGGGGGCGGTCAGCCCCAGCATTTT. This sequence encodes CSAVKTGGGQPQHF.

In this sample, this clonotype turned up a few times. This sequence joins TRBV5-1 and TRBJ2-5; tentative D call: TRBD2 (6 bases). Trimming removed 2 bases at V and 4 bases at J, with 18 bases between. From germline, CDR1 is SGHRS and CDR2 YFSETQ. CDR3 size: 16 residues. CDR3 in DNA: TGCGCCAGCAGCTTTGCGGGGCGGAAGGGCTCAGAGACCCAGTACTTC. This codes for CASSFAGRKGSETQYF.